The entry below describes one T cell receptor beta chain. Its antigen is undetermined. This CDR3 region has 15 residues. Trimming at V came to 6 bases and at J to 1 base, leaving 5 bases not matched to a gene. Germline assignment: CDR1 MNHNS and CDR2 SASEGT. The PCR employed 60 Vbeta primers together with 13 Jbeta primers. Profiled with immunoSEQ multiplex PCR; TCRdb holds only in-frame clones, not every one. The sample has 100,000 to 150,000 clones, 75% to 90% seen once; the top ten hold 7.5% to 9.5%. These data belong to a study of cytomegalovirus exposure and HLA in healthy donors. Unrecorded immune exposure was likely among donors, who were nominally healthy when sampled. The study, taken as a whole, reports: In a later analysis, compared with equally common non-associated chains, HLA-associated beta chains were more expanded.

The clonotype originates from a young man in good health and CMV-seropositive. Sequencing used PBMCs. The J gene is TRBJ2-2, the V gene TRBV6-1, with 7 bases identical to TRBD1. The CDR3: CASSLGQENTGELFF. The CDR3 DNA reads TGTGCCAGCAGCCTAGGACAGGAGAACACCGGGGAGCTGTTTTTT.